This T cell receptor (beta chain) emerged from a study of T cell changes during pregnancy in multiple sclerosis. Assay used: immunoSEQ multiplex PCR; TCRdb lists only in-frame clones, some missing. The sample contains around 63,000 clones, about 93% of which appear only once. The CDR3 runs to 15 residues. Germline CDR1 and CDR2: MNHNS and SASEGT. V gave up 6 bases and J gave up 0 bases, with 12 bases separating them. V is TRBV6-1 and J is TRBJ1-3; TRBD1 might be the D (5 bases). The clonotype originates from a female donor in good health, enrolled as a control in a pregnancy study. The sample consisted of peripheral blood, taken in the third trimester of pregnancy. Written as DNA, the CDR3 is TGTGCCAGCAGCGGGGGAGTCAGCTCTGGAAACACCATATATTTT. Protein product: CASSGGVSSGNTIYF.